Included here is one T cell receptor beta chain sequence, with context. What this receptor recognizes is not known. It has no much larger one-base neighbor in the sample; base qualities were not kept. TCR CDR3 regions were amplified from genomic DNA by multiplex PCR using the deep immunoSEQ assay. Extracted genomic DNA from each cell subset was distributed evenly across all wells of several immunoSEQ 96-well plates, and each plate was treated as a replicate. For sorted subsets, about 220 ng of genomic DNA, equivalent to 25,000 to 35,000 T cell genomes, went into each replicate PCR. The purified libraries were quantified using a Qubit 3.0 fluorometer, sized with a Bioanalyzer 2100, and then quantified again using the KAPA Library Quantification kit. Each immunoSEQ 96-well plate was sequenced on its own single-read 150-cycle Illumina NextSeq 550 flow cell. The study's processing was this. Because only junctional sequences without quality scores were contained in the immunoSEQ output, filtering matching that applied to full-length reads could not be performed. To assign V/J genes and CDR3, sequences were annotated using PyIR, a Python wrapper for IgBLAST v1.9, with IMGT germline references. Any read was removed if the V/J assignment was weak (E-value above 1e-6), the CDR3 was missing, or the read contained stop codons, out-of-frame junctions, or ambiguous translated residues. V3J clonotypes were defined as sequences sharing an identical inferred V gene, J gene, and CDR3 amino acid sequence. Percentage overlap between repertoires was calculated by dividing the number of shared unique clonotypes by the size of the smaller repertoire. Repertoire richness was assessed with RTK rarefaction, the Chao1 estimator, and Recon v2.1 estimates of unobserved clonotypes. OLGA was used to compute generation probabilities for all TCRbeta clonotypes that the gDNA method yielded from a handful of donors. TCRdb mirrors the immuneACCESS table, restricted to in-frame sequences. Some clones are absent from its copies; in checked studies, under half trace to an unresolved V gene, and the reason for the others is unknown. The V and J calls and clone size were taken over from that table, and D and trimming were inferred from the DNA. This sample gives about 1 million clones in total; about 75% of them show up just once. The top ten clones comprise approximately 1.5% of the sample.

This record comes from a study of shared clonotypes between healthy human individuals (dated by TCRdb to between 2020 and 2021). For the study in its entirety: Three men and two women, aged 18 to 49 years, made up the cohort. Per donor, three plates each were used for CD4 naive and CD4 memory, two for CD8 naive, and one for CD8 memory. To estimate repertoire size and how much clonotype sharing occurs between individuals, the study deeply sequenced the blood TCR repertoires of several healthy adults. Different laboratories and diverse techniques were used to prepare libraries and sequence TCR repertoires, to increase sequencing depth and limit assay-specific biases. Each donor's leukapheresis produced roughly between roughly 0.85 and 9.5 billion PBMCs.

Study-wide findings and limitations: Naive subsets generally had larger estimated clonotype richness than memory subsets did. Even with the large sequencing depth, rarefaction of the sorted-subset datasets indicated that sequencing was incomplete. Only blood was sampled, and tissue TCR repertoires likely differ from those in blood. The small number of donors limited the genetic and exposure-history diversity represented. Pairwise subsampling led to the expectation that sequencing depth would affect the degree of clonotype sharing among donors. Across a handful of donors, 5% to 6% of naive CD4, roughly 3.3% of naive CD8, around 2.1% of memory CD4, and about 0.4% of memory CD8 clonotypes were shared. Compared with non-shared clonotypes, clonotypes shared by all four sorted-subset donors had higher generation probabilities.

The donors were healthy, HIV-negative adults who had no recently reported acute infections or vaccinations. All donors were Caucasian adults living in Nashville, Tennessee, USA. CD4+ T cells were enriched by magnetic negative selection, after which naive cells were positively selected on CD45RA and the negative fraction was taken as the memory subset. After blood collection by leukapheresis, PBMCs were isolated using Ficoll-Histopaque density gradient centrifugation and then cryopreserved in the vapor phase of liquid nitrogen. Purity and quantity of every magnetically sorted T cell population were checked by analytical flow cytometry. Each sorted fraction had its genomic DNA isolated and then quantified by UV absorbance on a Nanodrop 2000c. Between the V and J ends, shortened by 0 bases and 2 bases respectively, the junction contains 11 bases. The CDR3, from cysteine to phenylalanine, totals 15 residues. Of the read, only the CDR3 DNA is kept; its 45 bases are in frame from base 1. From the germline V gene (reference sequence), CDR1 is MNHNY and CDR2 is SVGAGI.

This sequence originates from a man younger than 30 in good health. The rearranged chain carries TRBV6-6 and TRBJ2-7; the D gene is possibly TRBD1 or TRBD2, with 5 bases matching each. Sample: memory CD4+ T cells sorted from blood. Interpreted using the paper, the cell subset or site label stands for: CD45RA-negative fraction. DNA sequence: TGTGCCAGCAGTTACTCGGGGGTTATAGCCTACGAGCAGTACTTC. Its protein reads: CASSYSGVIAYEQYF.